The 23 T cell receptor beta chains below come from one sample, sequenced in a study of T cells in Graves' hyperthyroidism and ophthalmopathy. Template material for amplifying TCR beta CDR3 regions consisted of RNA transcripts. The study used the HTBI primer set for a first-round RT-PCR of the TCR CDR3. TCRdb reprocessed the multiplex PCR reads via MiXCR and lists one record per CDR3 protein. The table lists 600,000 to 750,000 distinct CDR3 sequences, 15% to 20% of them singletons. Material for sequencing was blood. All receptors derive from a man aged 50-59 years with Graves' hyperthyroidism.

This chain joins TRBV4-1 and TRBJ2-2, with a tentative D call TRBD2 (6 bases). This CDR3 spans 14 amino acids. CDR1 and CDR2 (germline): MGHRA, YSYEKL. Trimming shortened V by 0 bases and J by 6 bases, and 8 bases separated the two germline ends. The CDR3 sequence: CASSQEGGSGELFF. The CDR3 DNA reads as TGCGCCAGCAGCCAAGAAGGAGGGTCCGGGGAGCTGTTTTTT.

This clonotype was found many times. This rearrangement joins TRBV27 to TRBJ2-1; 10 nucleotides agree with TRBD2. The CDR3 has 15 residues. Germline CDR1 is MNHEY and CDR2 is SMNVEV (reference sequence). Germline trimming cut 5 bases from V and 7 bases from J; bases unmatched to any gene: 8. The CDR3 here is CASSPSGSFMNEQFF. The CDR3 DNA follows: TGTGCCAGCAGTCCTAGCGGGAGCTTCATGAATGAGCAGTTCTTC.

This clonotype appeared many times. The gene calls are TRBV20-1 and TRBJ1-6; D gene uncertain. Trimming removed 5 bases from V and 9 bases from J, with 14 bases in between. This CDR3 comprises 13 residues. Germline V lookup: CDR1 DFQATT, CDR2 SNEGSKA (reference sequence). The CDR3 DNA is TGCAGTGCTGGCCTTGCATCGGTTTCACCCCTCCACTTT. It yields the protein CSAGLASVSPLHF.

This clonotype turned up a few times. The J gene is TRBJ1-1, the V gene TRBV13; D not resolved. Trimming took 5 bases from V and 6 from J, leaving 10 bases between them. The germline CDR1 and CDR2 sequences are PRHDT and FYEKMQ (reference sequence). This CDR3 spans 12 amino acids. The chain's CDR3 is CASSRAPAEAFF. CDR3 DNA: TGTGCCAGCAGCCGCGCTCCGGCTGAAGCTTTCTTT.

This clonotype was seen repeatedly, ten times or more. The CDR3 spells CASSLRGVSYNEQFF. DNA of the CDR3: TGTGCCAGCAGCTTAAGAGGGGTCTCCTACAATGAGCAGTTCTTC. This chain connects TRBV7-3 to TRBJ2-1; D possibly matches TRBD1 or TRBD2 (5 bases each). Between the trimmed V and J ends, which lost 1 base and 0 bases, there was a span of 7 bases. CDR1 SGHTA and CDR2 FQGTGA come from the germline V gene. The CDR3 is 15 residues long. Supplemented by reference TRBV7-3 and TRBJ2-1, the full variable domain reads GAGVSQTPSNKVTEKGKYVELRCDPISGHTALYWYRQSLGQGPEFLIYFQGTGAADDSGLPNDRFFAVRPEGSVSTLKIQRTERGDSAVYLCASSLRGVSYNEQFFGPGTRLTVL.

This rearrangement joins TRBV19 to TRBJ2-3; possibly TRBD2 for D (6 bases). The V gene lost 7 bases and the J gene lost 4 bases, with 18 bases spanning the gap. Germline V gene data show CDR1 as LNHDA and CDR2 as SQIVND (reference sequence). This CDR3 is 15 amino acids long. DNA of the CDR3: TGTGCCAGTACCCGAAAGGAGGGGCGGGCAGATACGCAGTATTTT. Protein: CASTRKEGRADTQYF. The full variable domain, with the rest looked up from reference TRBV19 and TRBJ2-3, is DGGITQSPKYLFRKEGQNVTLSCEQNLNHDAMYWYRQDPGQGLRLIYYSQIVNDFQKGDIAEGYSVSREKKESFPLTVTSAQKNPTAFYLCASTRKEGRADTQYFGPGTRLTVL.

The DNA of the CDR3 is TGTGCCAGCATCTTGGACGGACGCCCTAGCACAGATACGCAGTATTTT. Its translation: CASILDGRPSTDTQYF. The chain couples TRBV28 to TRBJ2-3; D call uncertain. CDR1 and CDR2 (germline): MDHEN, SYDVKM. The CDR3 has 16 amino acids. The V and J ends lost 7 bases and 0 bases respectively, with 17 bases between them.

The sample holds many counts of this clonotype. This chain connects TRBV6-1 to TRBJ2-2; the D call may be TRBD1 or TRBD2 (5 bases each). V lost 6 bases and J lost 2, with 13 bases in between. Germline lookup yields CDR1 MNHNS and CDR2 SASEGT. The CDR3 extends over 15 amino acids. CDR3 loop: CASRSGDGNTGELFF. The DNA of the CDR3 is TGTGCCAGCAGATCCGGGGACGGAAACACCGGGGAGCTGTTTTTT.

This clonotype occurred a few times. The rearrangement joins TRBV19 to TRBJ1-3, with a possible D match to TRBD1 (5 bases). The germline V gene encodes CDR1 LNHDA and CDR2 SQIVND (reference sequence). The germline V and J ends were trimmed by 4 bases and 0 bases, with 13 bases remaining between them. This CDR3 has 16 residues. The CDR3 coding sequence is TGTGCCAGTAGTAATTACCGGGACCGCTCTGGAAACACCATATATTTT. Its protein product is CASSNYRDRSGNTIYF.

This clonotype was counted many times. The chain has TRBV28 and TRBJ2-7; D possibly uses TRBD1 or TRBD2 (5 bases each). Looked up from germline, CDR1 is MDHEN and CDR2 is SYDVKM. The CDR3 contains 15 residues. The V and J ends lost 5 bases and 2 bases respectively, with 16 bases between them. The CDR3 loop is CASSPTRDDPYEQYF. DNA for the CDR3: TGTGCCAGCAGTCCTACTAGGGACGATCCCTACGAGCAGTACTTC.

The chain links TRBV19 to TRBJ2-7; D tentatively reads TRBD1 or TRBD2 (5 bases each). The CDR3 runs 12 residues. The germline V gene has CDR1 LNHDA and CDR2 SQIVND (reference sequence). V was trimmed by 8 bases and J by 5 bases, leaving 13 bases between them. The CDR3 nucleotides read TGTGCCAGTGGTCCGGGGACGAACGAGCAGTACTTC. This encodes CASGPGTNEQYF. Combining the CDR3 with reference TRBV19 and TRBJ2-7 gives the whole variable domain DGGITQSPKYLFRKEGQNVTLSCEQNLNHDAMYWYRQDPGQGLRLIYYSQIVNDFQKGDIAEGYSVSREKKESFPLTVTSAQKNPTAFYLCASGPGTNEQYFGPGTRLTVT.

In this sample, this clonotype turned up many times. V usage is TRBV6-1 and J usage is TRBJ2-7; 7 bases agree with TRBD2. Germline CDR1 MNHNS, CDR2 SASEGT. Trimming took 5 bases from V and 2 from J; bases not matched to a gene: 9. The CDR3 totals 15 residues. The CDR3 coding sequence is TGTGCCAGCAGTCGGGAAGGGGCGGGAGCCTACGAGCAGTACTTC. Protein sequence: CASSREGAGAYEQYF.

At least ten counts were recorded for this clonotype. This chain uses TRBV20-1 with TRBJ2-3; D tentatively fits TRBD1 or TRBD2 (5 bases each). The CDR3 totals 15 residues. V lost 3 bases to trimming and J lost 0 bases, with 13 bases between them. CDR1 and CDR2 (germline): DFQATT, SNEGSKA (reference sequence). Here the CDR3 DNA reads TGCAGTGCTAGTGGGGACCTAGCTAGCACAGATACGCAGTATTTT. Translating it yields CSASGDLASTDTQYF.

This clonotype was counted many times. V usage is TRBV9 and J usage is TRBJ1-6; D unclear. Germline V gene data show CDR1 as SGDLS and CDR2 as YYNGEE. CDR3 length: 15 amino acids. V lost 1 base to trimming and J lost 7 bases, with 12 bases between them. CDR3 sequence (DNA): TGTGCCAGCAGCGTAACCGGAAGTTGGAATTCACCCCTCCACTTT. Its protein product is CASSVTGSWNSPLHF.

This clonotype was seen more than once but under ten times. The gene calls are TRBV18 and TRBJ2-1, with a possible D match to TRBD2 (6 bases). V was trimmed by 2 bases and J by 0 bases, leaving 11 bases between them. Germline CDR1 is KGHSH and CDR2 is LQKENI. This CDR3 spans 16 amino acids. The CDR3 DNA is TGTGCCAGCTCACCAGCAGCGGGCGGCTCCTACAATGAGCAGTTCTTC. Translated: CASSPAAGGSYNEQFF. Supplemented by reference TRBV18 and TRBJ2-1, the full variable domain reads NAGVMQNPRHLVRRRGQEARLRCSPMKGHSHVYWYRQLPEEGLKFMVYLQKENIIDESGMPKERFSAEFPKEGPSILRIQQVVRGDSAAYFCASSPAAGGSYNEQFFGPGTRLTVL.

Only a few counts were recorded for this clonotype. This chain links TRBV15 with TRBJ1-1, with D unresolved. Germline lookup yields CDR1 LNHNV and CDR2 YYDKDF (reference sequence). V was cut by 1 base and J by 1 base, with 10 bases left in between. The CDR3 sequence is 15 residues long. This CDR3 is CATSRGHSSNTEAFF. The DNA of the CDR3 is TGTGCCACCAGCAGAGGACATTCTTCGAACACTGAAGCTTTCTTT. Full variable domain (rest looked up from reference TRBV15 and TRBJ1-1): DAMVIQNPRYQVTQFGKPVTLSCSQTLNHNVMYWYQQKSSQAPKLLFHYYDKDFNNEADTPDNFQSRRPNTSFCFLDIRSPGLGDTAMYLCATSRGHSSNTEAFFGQGTRLTVV.

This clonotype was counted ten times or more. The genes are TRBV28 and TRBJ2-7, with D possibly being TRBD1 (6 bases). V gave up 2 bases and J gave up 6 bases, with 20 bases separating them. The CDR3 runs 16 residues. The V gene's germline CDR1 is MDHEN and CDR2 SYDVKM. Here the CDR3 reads CASSLPRGIFIAEQYF. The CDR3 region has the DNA TGTGCCAGCAGTTTACCAAGGGGGATTTTTATTGCCGAGCAGTACTTC.

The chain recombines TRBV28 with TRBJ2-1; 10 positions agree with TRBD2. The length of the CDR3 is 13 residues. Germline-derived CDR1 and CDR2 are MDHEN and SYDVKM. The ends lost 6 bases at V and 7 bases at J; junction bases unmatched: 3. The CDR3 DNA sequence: TGTGCCAGCAGACCGACTAGCGGGAATGAGCAGTTCTTC. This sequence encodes CASRPTSGNEQFF.

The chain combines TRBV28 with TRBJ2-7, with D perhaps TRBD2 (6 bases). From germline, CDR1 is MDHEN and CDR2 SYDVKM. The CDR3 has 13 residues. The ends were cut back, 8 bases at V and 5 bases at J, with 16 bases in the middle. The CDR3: CASGTPYNNEQYF. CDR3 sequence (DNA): TGTGCCAGCGGGACTCCTTATAATAACGAGCAGTACTTC.

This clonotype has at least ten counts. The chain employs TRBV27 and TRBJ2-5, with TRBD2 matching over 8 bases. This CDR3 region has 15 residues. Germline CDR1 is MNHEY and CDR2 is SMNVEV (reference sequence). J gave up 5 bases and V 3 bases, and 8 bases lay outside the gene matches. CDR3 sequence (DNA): TGTGCCAGCAGTTTTAATAGCGGGGCTTATGAGACCCAGTACTTC. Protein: CASSFNSGAYETQYF.

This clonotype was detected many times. This CDR3 is CASSYSQGAETQYF. As DNA, the CDR3 is TGTGCCAGCAGTTACTCGCAGGGGGCGGAGACCCAGTACTTC. The chain is built from TRBV6-5 and TRBJ2-5, with 8 bases fitting TRBD1. V gave up 0 bases and J gave up 5 bases; unmatched junction bases: 2. Germline V CDR1 and CDR2: MNHEY, SVGAGI. This CDR3 region has 14 residues.

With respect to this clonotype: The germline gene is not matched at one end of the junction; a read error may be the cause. CDR3 sequence: CASSLISRFGQAPKLSTDKQYF. The DNA of the CDR3 is TGTGCCAGCAGTTTAATAAGCCGGTTCGGGCAGGCGCCCAAACTTAGCACAGATAAGCAGTATTTT. This chain uses TRBV12-3 or TRBV12-4 with TRBJ2-3; D is unclear. This CDR3 region has 22 residues.

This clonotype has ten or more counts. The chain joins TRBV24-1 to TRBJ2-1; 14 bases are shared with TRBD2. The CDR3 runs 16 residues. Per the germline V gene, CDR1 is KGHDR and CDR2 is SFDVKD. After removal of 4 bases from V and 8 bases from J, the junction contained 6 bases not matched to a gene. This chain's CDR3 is CATSDPGLAGVYEQFF. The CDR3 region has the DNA TGTGCCACCAGTGACCCGGGACTAGCGGGAGTGTATGAGCAGTTCTTC.